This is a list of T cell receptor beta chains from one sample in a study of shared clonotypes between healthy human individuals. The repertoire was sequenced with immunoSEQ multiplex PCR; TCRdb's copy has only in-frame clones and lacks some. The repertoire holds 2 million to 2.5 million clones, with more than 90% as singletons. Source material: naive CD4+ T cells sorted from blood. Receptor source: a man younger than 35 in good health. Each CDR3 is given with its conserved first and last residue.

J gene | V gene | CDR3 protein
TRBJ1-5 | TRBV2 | CASSESMAGGQPQHF
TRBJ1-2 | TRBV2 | CASSEGLAGYTF
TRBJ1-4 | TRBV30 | CAWSAGTVHNEKLFF
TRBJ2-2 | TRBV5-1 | CASSSQGEGLFF
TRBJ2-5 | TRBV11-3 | CASSKPLAEGQETQYF
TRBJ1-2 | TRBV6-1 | CASSEGQGLIYGYTF
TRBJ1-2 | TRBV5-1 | CASSLDPGTIYGYTF
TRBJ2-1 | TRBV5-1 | CASSLWGAGGSDEQFF
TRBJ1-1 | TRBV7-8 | CASSLAAKGMAMNTEAFF
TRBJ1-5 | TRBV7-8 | CASSLEAGGRGQPQHF
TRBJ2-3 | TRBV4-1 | CASSQGTSSTDTQYF
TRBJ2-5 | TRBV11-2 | CASSLVGTGKQETQYF
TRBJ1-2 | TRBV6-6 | CASSGGGGYGYTF
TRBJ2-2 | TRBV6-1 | CASKLDRNTGELFF
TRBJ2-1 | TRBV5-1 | CASSPRVGRIF
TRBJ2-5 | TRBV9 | CASSPQTAQETQYF
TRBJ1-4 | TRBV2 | CASSAVGSGWEKLFF
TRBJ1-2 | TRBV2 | CASRSGTDYGYTF
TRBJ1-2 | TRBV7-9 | CASSLQGRNGYTF
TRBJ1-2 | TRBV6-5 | CASSYQGLYGYTF
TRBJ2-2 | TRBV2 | CASGLAETNTGELFF
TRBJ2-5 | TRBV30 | CAWSVGGTGNF
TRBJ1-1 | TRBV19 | CASSQGQTLNTEAFF
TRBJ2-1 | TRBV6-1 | CASSDYGDASYNEQFF
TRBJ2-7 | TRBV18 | CASSQTGLSYEQYF
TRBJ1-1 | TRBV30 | CAGHRVNTEAFF
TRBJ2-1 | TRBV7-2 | CASSFSYEQFF
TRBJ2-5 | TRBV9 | CASSVGGGETQYF
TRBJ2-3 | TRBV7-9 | CASSLSGADTQYF
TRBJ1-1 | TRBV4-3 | CASSQGQGGPEAFF
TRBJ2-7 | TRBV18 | CASSPQIEQYF
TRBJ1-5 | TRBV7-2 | CASSSRDGFIQPQHF
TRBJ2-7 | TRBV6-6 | CASSDGRSYEQYF
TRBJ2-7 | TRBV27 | CASSPASGSSYEQYF
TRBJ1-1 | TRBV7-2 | CASSLPPGQGGTEAFF
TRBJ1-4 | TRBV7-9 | CASSLSSRNEKLFF
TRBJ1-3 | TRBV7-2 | CASKAFVQGERNTIYF